The 27 T cell receptor beta chains below come from one sample, sequenced in a study of T cells in Graves' hyperthyroidism and ophthalmopathy. Amplified TCR beta CDR3 regions derived from RNA transcripts. The HTBI primer set served for first-round RT-PCR of the TCR CDR3. TCRdb itself ran the multiplex PCR reads through MiXCR, one entry per CDR3 protein. The repertoire consists of 300,000 to 350,000 distinct CDR3 sequences, with 16% occurring once and the leading ten covering around 35%. Sequencing used blood. The source is a man between 25 and 39 years old with Graves' hyperthyroidism.

This clonotype has a count of ten or more. The chain carries TRBV2 and TRBJ1-1, with a weak D call TRBD1 (6 bases). The germline V and J ends were trimmed by 5 bases and 0 bases, with 16 bases remaining between them. The length of the CDR3 is 16 residues. Germline CDR1 and CDR2: SNHLY and FYNNEI. Here the CDR3 reads CASSQRGVLLNTEAFF. For the CDR3, the DNA is TGTGCCAGCAGTCAAAGGGGGGTGCTTCTGAACACTGAAGCTTTCTTT.

The chain employs TRBV5-1 and TRBJ1-5; 7 bases line up with TRBD1. CDR1 is SGHRS and CDR2 is YFSETQ in the germline V gene. Unmatched junction bases numbered 8, after V lost 2 bases and J lost 3 bases. This CDR3 contains 16 residues. CDR3 in amino acids: CASSFQPGQHNQPQHF. The DNA for the CDR3 is TGCGCCAGCAGCTTTCAACCGGGACAGCACAATCAGCCCCAGCATTTT.

This clonotype was recorded many times. The chain carries TRBV13 and TRBJ2-7; D is uncertain. The CDR3 extends over 14 amino acids. The germline CDR1 and CDR2 sequences are PRHDT and FYEKMQ (reference sequence). Trimming took off 1 base at V and 0 bases at J, with 7 bases between the two ends. The CDR3: CASSLEGLSYEQYF. DNA for the CDR3: TGTGCCAGCAGCTTAGAAGGCCTCTCCTACGAGCAGTACTTC.

Many counts were recorded for this clonotype. The chain employs TRBV12-3 or TRBV12-4 and TRBJ2-7; 8 nucleotides agree with TRBD1. V trimming: 5 bases; J trimming: 6 bases; junction bases outside the gene matches: 9. The CDR3 contains 14 residues. This CDR3 is CASSPGLTGGEQYF. CDR3 nucleotide sequence: TGTGCCAGCAGTCCAGGTCTTACAGGGGGCGAGCAGTACTTC.

J is TRBJ2-3 and V is TRBV5-6, with 10 bases matching TRBD2. CDR1 is SGHDT and CDR2 is YYEEEE in the germline V gene. The CDR3 totals 17 residues. V was pared by 6 bases and J by 4 bases, with 14 bases of the junction left unmatched. CDR3 loop: CASTPIGASGSPDTQYF. The CDR3 DNA sequence: TGTGCCAGCACCCCGATAGGGGCTAGCGGGAGCCCAGATACGCAGTATTTT. Supplemented by reference TRBV5-6 and TRBJ2-3, the full variable domain reads DAGVTQSPTHLIKTRGQQVTLRCSPKSGHDTVSWYQQALGQGPQFIFQYYEEEERQRGNFPDRFSGHQFPNYSSELNVNALLLGDSALYLCASTPIGASGSPDTQYFGPGTRLTVL.

This clonotype was recorded many times. V usage is TRBV12-5 and J usage is TRBJ2-1; the match to TRBD2 covers 14 bases. Germline CDR1 reads LGHNT; CDR2 reads FRNRAP. The CDR3 totals 17 residues. The trim removed 6 bases at V and 6 bases at J, leaving 10 bases unmatched. The CDR3 region is CASGSTSGRAMVNEQFF. The CDR3 region has the DNA TGTGCTAGTGGATCGACTAGCGGGAGGGCCATGGTCAATGAGCAGTTCTTC.

The rearrangement joins TRBV7-9 to TRBJ2-5, with no clear D. The CDR3 runs 15 residues. From germline, CDR1 is SEHNR and CDR2 FQNEAQ (reference sequence). The germline V and J ends were trimmed by 7 bases and 5 bases, with 20 bases remaining between them. In DNA form, the CDR3 reads TGTGCCAGCAACCCCCTCCTGGGTGGAGTGGAGACCCAGTACTTC. Its protein is CASNPLLGGVETQYF.

This clonotype was recorded at least ten times. V gene TRBV30 combines with J gene TRBJ2-1; tentative D call: TRBD1 (5 bases). The V gene's germline CDR1 is GTSNPN and CDR2 SVGIG (reference sequence). The CDR3 sequence is 15 residues long. V was trimmed by 2 bases and J by 8 bases, leaving 19 bases between them. Here the CDR3 reads CAWSSTQDAPDEQFF. In nucleotides, the CDR3 is TGTGCCTGGAGTTCAACACAGGACGCCCCCGATGAGCAGTTCTTC.

Notes on this clonotype: One base away lies a much larger clone, so this may be a sequencing read error. The chain joins TRBV6-2 or TRBV6-3 to TRBJ2-3, with D possibly matching TRBD2 (6 bases). Germline V gene lookup returns CDR1 MNHEY and CDR2 SVGEGT. Trimming removed 2 bases at V and 1 base at J, with 13 bases between. CDR3 length: 16 amino acids. CDR3 in amino acids: CASSYRRVDGTDTQYF. CDR3 nucleotide sequence: TGTGCCAGCAGTTACCGGAGGGTCGACGGCACAGATACGCAGTATTTT.

There are many counts of this clonotype. The chain recombines TRBV27 with TRBJ2-4; D is possibly TRBD2 (5 bases). In germline, CDR1 is MNHEY, CDR2 SMNVEV (reference sequence). This CDR3 region has 17 residues. With 7 bases removed from V and 0 bases from J, the gap between germline ends came to 19 bases. The DNA of the CDR3 is TGTGCCAGCAATCCCTGGGAGCAGGAAAAAGCCAAAAACATTCAGTACTTC. Amino acids: CASNPWEQEKAKNIQYF.

This clonotype appeared many times. This chain connects TRBV18 to TRBJ2-5, with TRBD1 as a possible D gene (6 bases). Germline lookup yields CDR1 KGHSH and CDR2 LQKENI. CDR3 length: 17 residues. The germline V and J ends were trimmed by 2 bases and 3 bases, with 19 bases remaining between them. CDR3 sequence reads: CASSPFARTGLEETQYF. CDR3 sequence (DNA): TGTGCCAGCTCACCATTCGCACGTACAGGGTTGGAAGAGACCCAGTACTTC.

This rearrangement joins TRBV7-9 to TRBJ2-1; no clear D gene. CDR1 SEHNR and CDR2 FQNEAQ come from the germline V gene (reference sequence). The germline V and J ends were trimmed by 1 base and 14 bases, with 12 bases remaining between them. The CDR3 contains 12 residues. DNA for the CDR3: TGTGCCAGCAGCTTAGAGGGCCTGACGAAGTTCTTC. It yields the protein CASSLEGLTKFF.

This clonotype was recorded at least ten times. The V call is TRBV18, the J call TRBJ1-3; D perhaps matches TRBD1 (5 bases). CDR1 and CDR2 from the germline V gene are KGHSH and LQKENI. This CDR3 has 14 residues. Trimming took off 4 bases at V and 3 bases at J, with 10 bases between the two ends. In DNA form, the CDR3 reads TGTGCCAGCTCACTTGGACATGATGGAAACACCATATATTTT. Translation: CASSLGHDGNTIYF. Together with reference TRBV18 and TRBJ1-3, the CDR3 gives the full variable domain: NAGVMQNPRHLVRRRGQEARLRCSPMKGHSHVYWYRQLPEEGLKFMVYLQKENIIDESGMPKERFSAEFPKEGPSILRIQQVVRGDSAAYFCASSLGHDGNTIYFGEGSWLTVV.

This clonotype has at least ten counts. The chain has TRBV2 and TRBJ2-4; D possibly corresponds to TRBD2 (5 bases). Germline V gene data show CDR1 as SNHLY and CDR2 as FYNNEI. The V and J ends lost 2 bases and 3 bases respectively, with 8 bases between them. The CDR3 totals 14 residues. The CDR3 reads CASSETGNKNIQYF. The CDR3 DNA reads TGTGCCAGCAGTGAAACCGGGAACAAAAACATTCAGTACTTC.

This clonotype was seen at least ten times. The rearrangement links TRBV3-1 to TRBJ2-5, with D unclear. CDR1 and CDR2 from the germline V gene are LGHDT and YNNKEL (reference sequence). This CDR3 has 13 residues. The V end lost 5 bases, the J end lost 4 bases, and 11 bases lay between the germline ends. The chain's CDR3 is CASSFALRETQYF. CDR3 DNA: TGTGCCAGCAGCTTTGCCCTTCGAGAGACCCAGTACTTC.

This clonotype was recorded at least ten times. The chain links TRBV27 to TRBJ1-1; D is possibly TRBD1 (5 bases). V was clipped by 2 bases and J by 7 bases, with 17 bases between them. The CDR3 spans 15 residues. Per the germline V gene, CDR1 is MNHEY and CDR2 is SMNVEV (reference sequence). CDR3 DNA: TGTGCCAGCAGTTTAGGTCGCTGGGGGATGGGTGAAGCTTTCTTT. Translating gives CASSLGRWGMGEAFF.

The V and J genes are TRBV9 and TRBJ1-2, with D hard to call. The V gene lost 4 bases and the J gene lost 0 bases, with 7 bases spanning the gap. The CDR3 has 13 amino acids. Germline CDR1 reads SGDLS; CDR2 reads YYNGEE. This CDR3 is CASSLQTNYGYTF. The CDR3 region has the DNA TGTGCCAGCAGCTTACAGACTAACTATGGCTACACCTTC.

This clonotype was counted ten times or more. V usage is TRBV4-1 and J usage is TRBJ1-5; TRBD1 is a possible D gene (5 bases). CDR3 length: 14 residues. CDR1 is MGHRA and CDR2 is YSYEKL in the germline V gene. Trimming stripped 10 bases from V and 5 bases from J, with 18 bases between. The CDR3 coding sequence is TGCGCCACCCGCCGGGCTCTGGGGGATCAGCCCCAGCATTTT. It codes for CATRRALGDQPQHF.

Concerning this clonotype itself: A much bigger clone sits one base away, suggesting this may be a read error. The chain employs TRBV2 and TRBJ1-2; TRBD1 matches at 7 bases. The CDR3 is 15 residues long. The germline gives CDR1 SNHLY, CDR2 FYNNEI. This CDR3 is CASSEWGTDYYDYTF. The CDR3 region has the DNA TGTGCCAGCAGTGAATGGGGGACAGATTACTATGACTACACCTTC.

The sample holds many counts of this clonotype. A read error may account for a junction end that differs from germline. V usage is TRBV5-1 and J usage is TRBJ1-1; D is undetermined. Germline CDR1 SGHRS, CDR2 YFSETQ. The CDR3 consists of 13 residues. The CDR3 protein is CASSSRTNTEAFF. CDR3 bases: TGTGCCAGCAGTTCAAGAACGAACACTGAAGCTTTCTTT.

Many counts were recorded for this clonotype. The chain links TRBV6-5 to TRBJ1-2; D is unclear. V gave up 2 bases and J gave up 2 bases, with 9 bases separating them. Germline-derived CDR1 and CDR2 are MNHEY and SVGAGI. This CDR3 is built from 14 residues. The CDR3 DNA follows: TGTGCCAGCAGTTACCGGGAGGAAAACTATGGCTACACCTTC. Amino acids: CASSYREENYGYTF.

The CDR3 sequence: CAISESGLYQETQYF. Written as DNA, the CDR3 is TGTGCCATCAGTGAGTCGGGGCTGTACCAAGAGACCCAGTACTTC. V and J are TRBV10-3 and TRBJ2-5, with D tentatively TRBD1 (5 bases). V lost 0 bases, J lost 0 bases, and 8 bases lay in between. The CDR3 runs to 15 residues. Looked up from germline, CDR1 is ENHRY and CDR2 is SYGVKD.

This clonotype showed up many times. The chain uses TRBV20-1 and TRBJ2-1; 10 nucleotides match TRBD1. Trimming removed 4 bases from V and 7 bases from J; junction bases left unmatched: 10. The CDR3 extends over 15 amino acids. Germline CDR1 is DFQATT and CDR2 is SNEGSKA (reference sequence). The CDR3, as DNA: TGCAGTGCTACCCGCTGGGACAGGGGCGTAAATGAGCAGTTCTTC. Amino acid sequence: CSATRWDRGVNEQFF.

In this sample, this clonotype turned up many times. The chain joins TRBV6-1 to TRBJ1-6; maybe TRBD1 (6 bases). Trimming shortened V by 7 bases and J by 13 bases, and 23 bases separated the two germline ends. The CDR3 length is 15 residues. Per the germline V gene, CDR1 is MNHNS and CDR2 is SASEGT. For the CDR3, the DNA is TGTGCCAGCACTGCGGGGGCAGGGGCCCAGTGGCCCCTCCACTTT. Translating gives CASTAGAGAQWPLHF.

There are a few counts of this clonotype. The chain links TRBV12-3 or TRBV12-4 to TRBJ1-5; D gene unclear. The CDR3 spans 14 residues. V shed 3 bases and J shed 1 base, with 7 bases lying between them. This CDR3 is CASSFDESNQPQHF. For the CDR3, the DNA is TGTGCCAGCAGTTTTGACGAGAGCAATCAGCCCCAGCATTTT.

This clonotype has ten or more counts. This chain joins TRBV5-1 and TRBJ2-7; D ambiguous. The CDR3 runs to 14 residues. V was pared by 0 bases and J by 7 bases, with 14 bases between. Germline CDR1 is SGHRS and CDR2 is YFSETQ. CDR3 amino acids: CASSLESTAREQYF. The CDR3 DNA sequence: TGCGCCAGCAGCTTGGAGTCTACAGCGCGGGAGCAGTACTTC.

There are many counts of this clonotype. The chain uses TRBV12-3 or TRBV12-4 and TRBJ2-1, with D perhaps matching TRBD2 (5 bases). The CDR3 loop spans 13 amino acids. V lost 3 bases and J 8 bases, leaving 11 bases between the germline ends. CDR3 protein: CASSFLDLDEQFF. In nucleotides, the CDR3 is TGTGCCAGCAGTTTCCTGGACTTGGATGAGCAGTTCTTC.